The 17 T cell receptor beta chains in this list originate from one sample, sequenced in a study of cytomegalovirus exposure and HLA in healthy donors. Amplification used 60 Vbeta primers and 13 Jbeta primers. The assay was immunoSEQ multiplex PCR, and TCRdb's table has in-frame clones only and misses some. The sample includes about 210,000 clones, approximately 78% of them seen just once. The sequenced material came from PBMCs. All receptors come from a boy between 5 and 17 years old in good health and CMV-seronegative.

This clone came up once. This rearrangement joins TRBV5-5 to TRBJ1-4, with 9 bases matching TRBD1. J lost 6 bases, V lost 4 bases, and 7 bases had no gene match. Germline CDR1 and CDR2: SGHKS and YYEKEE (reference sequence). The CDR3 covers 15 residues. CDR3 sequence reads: CASSAGQGLYEKLFF. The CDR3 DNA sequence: TGTGCCAGCAGCGCCGGACAGGGGTTGTATGAAAAACTGTTTTTT.

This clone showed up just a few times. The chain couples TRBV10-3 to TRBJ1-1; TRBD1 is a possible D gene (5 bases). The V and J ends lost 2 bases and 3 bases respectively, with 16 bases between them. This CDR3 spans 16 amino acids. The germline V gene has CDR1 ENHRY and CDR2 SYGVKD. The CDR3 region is CAISEIGLGGDTEAFF. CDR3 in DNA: TGTGCCATCAGTGAGATAGGTTTGGGAGGGGACACTGAAGCTTTCTTT.

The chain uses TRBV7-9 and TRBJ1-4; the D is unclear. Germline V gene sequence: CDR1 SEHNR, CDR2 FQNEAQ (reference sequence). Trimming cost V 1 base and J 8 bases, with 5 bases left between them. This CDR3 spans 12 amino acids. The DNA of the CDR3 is TGTGCCAGCAGCTTAGTCGGGGAAAAACTGTTTTTT. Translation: CASSLVGEKLFF.

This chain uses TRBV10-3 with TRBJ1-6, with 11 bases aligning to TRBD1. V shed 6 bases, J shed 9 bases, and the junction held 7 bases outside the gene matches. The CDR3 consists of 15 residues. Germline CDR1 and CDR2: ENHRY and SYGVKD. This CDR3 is CAISPDRGQGSPLHF. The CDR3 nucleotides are TGTGCCATCAGCCCGGACAGGGGGCAGGGTTCACCCCTCCACTTT.

The CDR3 loop reads CASSLTPGQGAYTGELFF. DNA of the CDR3: TGTGCCAGCAGCTTAACACCGGGACAGGGGGCTTACACCGGGGAGCTGTTTTTT. The chain joins TRBV11-3 to TRBJ2-2, with 12 bases that match TRBD1. The CDR3 is 18 amino acids. The V gene end was trimmed by 2 bases and the J gene end by 3 bases; junction bases not matched to a gene: 7. Germline assignment: CDR1 SGHNT and CDR2 YENEEA.

The DNA of the CDR3 is TGTGCCAGCAGTGAGTCGGGACAGGGGACCTACGAGCAGTACTTC. Translated: CASSESGQGTYEQYF. The V and J genes are TRBV6-1 and TRBJ2-7, with 10 bases aligning to TRBD1. CDR3 length: 15 residues. The germline V gene has CDR1 MNHNS and CDR2 SASEGT. V was pared by 3 bases and J by 2 bases, with 4 bases of the junction left unmatched.

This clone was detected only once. The DNA of the CDR3 is TGTGCCAGCAGTATACCGGGACTAGACACCGGGGAGCTGTTTTTT. Encoded protein: CASSIPGLDTGELFF. The gene calls are TRBV6-5 and TRBJ2-2, with 8 bases identical to TRBD2. Per germline, CDR1 MNHEY and CDR2 SVGAGI. Trimming took 5 bases from V and 3 from J; bases not matched to a gene: 5. This CDR3 has 15 residues.

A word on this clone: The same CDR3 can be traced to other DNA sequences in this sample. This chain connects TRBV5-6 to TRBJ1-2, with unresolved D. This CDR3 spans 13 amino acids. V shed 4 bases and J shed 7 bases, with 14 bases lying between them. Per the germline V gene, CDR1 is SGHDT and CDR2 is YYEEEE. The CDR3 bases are TGTGCCAGCAGCCTGGTGGTACGAGGTGGCTACACCTTC. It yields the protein CASSLVVRGGYTF.

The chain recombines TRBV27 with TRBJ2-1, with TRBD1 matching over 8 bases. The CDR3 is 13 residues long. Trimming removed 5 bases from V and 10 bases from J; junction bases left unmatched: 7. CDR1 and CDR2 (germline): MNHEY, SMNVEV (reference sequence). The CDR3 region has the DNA TGTGCCAGCAGTGTCGACAGGGGCGGCGAGCAGTTCTTC. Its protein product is CASSVDRGGEQFF.

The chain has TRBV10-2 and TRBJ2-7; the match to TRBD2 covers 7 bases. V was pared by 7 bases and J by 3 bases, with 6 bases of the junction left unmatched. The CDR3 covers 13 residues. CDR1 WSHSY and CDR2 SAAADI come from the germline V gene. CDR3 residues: CASTVWGGYEQYF. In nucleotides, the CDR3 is TGCGCCAGCACTGTTTGGGGGGGCTACGAGCAGTACTTC.

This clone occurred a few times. This chain's CDR3 is CASSAYREETQYF. In DNA form, the CDR3 reads TGTGCCAGCAGCGCGTACAGGGAAGAGACCCAGTACTTC. The J gene is TRBJ2-5, the V gene TRBV5-4; tentative D call: TRBD1 (6 bases). V dropped 4 bases and J dropped 3 bases, with 10 bases sitting between them. The germline CDR1 and CDR2 sequences are SGHNT and YYREEE (reference sequence). CDR3 length equals 13 residues.

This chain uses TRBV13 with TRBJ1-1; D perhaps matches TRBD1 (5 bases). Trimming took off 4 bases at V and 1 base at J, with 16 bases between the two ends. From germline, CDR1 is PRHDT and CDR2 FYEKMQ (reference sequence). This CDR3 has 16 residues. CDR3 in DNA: TGTGCCAGCAGCTGGACGGCAGGGAAGGAGAACACTGAAGCTTTCTTT. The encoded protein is CASSWTAGKENTEAFF.

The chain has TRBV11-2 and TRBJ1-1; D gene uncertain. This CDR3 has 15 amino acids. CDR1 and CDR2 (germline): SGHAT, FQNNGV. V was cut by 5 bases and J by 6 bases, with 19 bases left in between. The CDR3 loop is CASSGGSAVWAEAFF. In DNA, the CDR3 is TGTGCCAGCAGCGGAGGATCAGCGGTATGGGCTGAAGCTTTCTTT.

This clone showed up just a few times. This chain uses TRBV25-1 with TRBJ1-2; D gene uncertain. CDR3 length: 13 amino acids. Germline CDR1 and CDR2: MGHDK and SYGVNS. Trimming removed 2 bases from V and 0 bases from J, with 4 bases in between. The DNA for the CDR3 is TGTGCCAGCAGTGAACACACTAACTATGGCTACACCTTC. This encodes CASSEHTNYGYTF.

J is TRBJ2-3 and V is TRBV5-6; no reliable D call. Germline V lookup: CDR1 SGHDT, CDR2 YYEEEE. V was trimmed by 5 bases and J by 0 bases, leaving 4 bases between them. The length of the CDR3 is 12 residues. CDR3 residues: CASRTSTDTQYF. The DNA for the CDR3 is TGTGCCAGCAGGACTAGCACAGATACGCAGTATTTT. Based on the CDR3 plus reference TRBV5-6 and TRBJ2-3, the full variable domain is DAGVTQSPTHLIKTRGQQVTLRCSPKSGHDTVSWYQQALGQGPQFIFQYYEEEERQRGNFPDRFSGHQFPNYSSELNVNALLLGDSALYLCASRTSTDTQYFGPGTRLTVL.

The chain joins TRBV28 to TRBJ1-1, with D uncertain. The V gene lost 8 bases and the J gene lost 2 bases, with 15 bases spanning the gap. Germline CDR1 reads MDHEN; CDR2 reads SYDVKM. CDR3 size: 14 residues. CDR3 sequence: CASGVTVKNTEAFF. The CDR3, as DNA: TGTGCCAGCGGAGTTACGGTCAAAAACACTGAAGCTTTCTTT.

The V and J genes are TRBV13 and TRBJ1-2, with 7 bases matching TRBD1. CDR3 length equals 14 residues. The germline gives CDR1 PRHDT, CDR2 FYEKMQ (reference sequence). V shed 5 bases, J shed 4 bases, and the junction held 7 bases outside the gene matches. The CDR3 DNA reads TGTGCCAGCAGCGACCAGGGACAGCTCTATGGCTACACCTTC. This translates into CASSDQGQLYGYTF.